The 6 T cell receptor beta chains below were found in one sample sequenced in a study of Ad26.COV2.S vaccination and SARS-CoV-2 variants (dated by TCRdb to the early 2020s). The intended sense of this specimen's treatment or condition label: some 20 received Ad26.COV2.S at low or high dose, single or two shots; several received placebo; per-sample allocation not given. Repertoires of vaccine and placebo recipients were sequenced from samples taken on day 63 after the first injection. The library was built by means of the immunoSEQ multiplex PCR assay. Imported from immuneACCESS, the table was reduced by TCRdb to in-frame sequences with V and J called. These copies leave out some clones; in studies compared against another copy, an unresolved V gene accounts for under half, and the cause of the remainder is not known. Across this sample there are almost 400,000 clones, with roughly 90% seen only once. 1.9% of the sample rests with the top ten.

Specimen: peripheral blood, collected in a trial of Ad26.COV2.S vaccine versus placebo. The receptors were sampled from a person between 18 and 65 years old who received the Ad26.COV2.S COVID-19 vaccine or a placebo.

The gene calls are TRBV3-1 (or the pseudogene TRBV3-2) and TRBJ2-5; D is tentatively TRBD1 or TRBD2 (5 bases each). Trimming stripped 1 base from V and 0 bases from J, with 12 bases between. In germline, CDR1 is LGHDT, CDR2 YNNKEL (reference sequence). This CDR3 comprises 16 residues. The CDR3 loop reads CASSQGAWGYQETQYF. In DNA, the CDR3 is TGTGCCAGCAGCCAAGGAGCGTGGGGGTACCAAGAGACCCAGTACTTC.

This clone was seen only once. The chain carries TRBV7-9 and TRBJ2-7, with 8 bases aligning to TRBD1. CDR1 is SEHNR and CDR2 is FQNEAQ in the germline V gene (reference sequence). This CDR3 spans 16 amino acids. Trimming took 5 bases from V and 7 from J; bases not matched to a gene: 16. DNA of the CDR3: TGTGCCAGCAGCAAACCCGCGGGCAGGGGGCCGGGTGAGCAGTACTTC. Its translation: CASSKPAGRGPGEQYF.

The CDR3 region has the DNA TGTGCCAGCAGTGAAGTAGCGGGAACCTACGAGCAGTACTTC. It is translated as CASSEVAGTYEQYF. The chain couples TRBV6-1 to TRBJ2-7; 8 nucleotides match TRBD2. CDR1 is MNHNS, CDR2 SASEGT, per germline. With 1 base clipped from V and 2 bases from J, the junction kept 1 base outside the gene matches. This CDR3 has 14 amino acids.

The rearrangement uses TRBV28 and TRBJ1-2; no clear D. CDR3 length equals 16 residues. Trimming took off 3 bases at V and 2 bases at J, with 16 bases between the two ends. Germline CDR1 MDHEN, CDR2 SYDVKM. The CDR3 region is CASSLRQIRPNYGYTF. Written as DNA, the CDR3 is TGTGCCAGCAGTTTGCGACAAATAAGACCAAACTATGGCTACACCTTC.

This clone was recorded a few times. The chain couples TRBV27 to TRBJ1-6; no clear D. Germline CDR1 and CDR2: MNHEY and SMNVEV (reference sequence). Between the trimmed V and J ends, which lost 0 bases and 12 bases, there was a span of 15 bases. The CDR3 runs 15 residues. DNA for the CDR3: TGTGCCAGCAGTTTATCATCGTTGGACGGACTACCCCTCCACTTT. Its translation is CASSLSSLDGLPLHF.

The chain carries TRBV3-1 (or the pseudogene TRBV3-2) and TRBJ2-2; D is unclear. The length of the CDR3 is 14 residues. The germline CDR1 and CDR2 sequences are LGHDT and YNNKEL (reference sequence). V was shortened by 0 bases and J by 7 bases, with 9 bases between the two germline ends. CDR3 sequence (DNA): TGTGCCAGCAGCCAAGAGCCCACTAACGGGGAGCTGTTTTTT. Its protein is CASSQEPTNGELFF.